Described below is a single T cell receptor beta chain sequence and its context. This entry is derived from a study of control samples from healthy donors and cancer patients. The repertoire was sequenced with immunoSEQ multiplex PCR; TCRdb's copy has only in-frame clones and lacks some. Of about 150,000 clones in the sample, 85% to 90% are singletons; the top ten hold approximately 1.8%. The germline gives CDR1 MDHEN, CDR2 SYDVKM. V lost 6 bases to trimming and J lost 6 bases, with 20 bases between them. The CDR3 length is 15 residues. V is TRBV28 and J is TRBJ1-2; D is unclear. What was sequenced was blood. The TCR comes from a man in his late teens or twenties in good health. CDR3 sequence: CASSVNLGRTDGYTF. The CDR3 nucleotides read TGTGCCAGCAGCGTAAATTTAGGACGGACCGATGGCTACACCTTC.